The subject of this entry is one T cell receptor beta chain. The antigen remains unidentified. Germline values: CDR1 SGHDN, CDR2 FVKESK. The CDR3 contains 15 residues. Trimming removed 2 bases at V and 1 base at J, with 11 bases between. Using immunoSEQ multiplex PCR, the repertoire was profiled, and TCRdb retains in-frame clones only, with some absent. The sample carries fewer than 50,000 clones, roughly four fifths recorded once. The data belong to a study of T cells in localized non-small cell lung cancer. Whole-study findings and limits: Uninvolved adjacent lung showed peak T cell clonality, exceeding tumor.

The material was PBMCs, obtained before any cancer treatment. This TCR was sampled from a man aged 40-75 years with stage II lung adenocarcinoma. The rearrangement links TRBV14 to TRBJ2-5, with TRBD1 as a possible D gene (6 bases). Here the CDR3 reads CASSQSPRGQETQYF. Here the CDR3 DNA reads TGTGCCAGCAGCCAATCGCCCAGGGGCCAAGAGACCCAGTACTTC.